This T cell receptor beta chain was recovered during a study of cytomegalovirus exposure and HLA in healthy donors. V shed 2 bases and J shed 4 bases, with 18 bases lying between them. CDR3 length equals 17 residues. Germline lookup yields CDR1 KGHSH and CDR2 LQKENI. Primers included in the PCR were 60 Vbeta and 13 Jbeta primers. Some clones are missing from TCRdb's copy, which holds only in-frame ones; the method was immunoSEQ multiplex PCR. The sample shows 250,000 or so clones, around 90% of them seen only once. The source of this sequence is a girl between 2 and 10 years old in good health and CMV-seronegative. The V call is TRBV18, the J call TRBJ1-5; D remains ambiguous. Sequences were obtained from PBMCs. CDR3 sequence reads: CASSPVPLPGTNQPQHF. As DNA, the CDR3 is TGTGCCAGCTCACCAGTTCCACTGCCGGGAACTAATCAGCCCCAGCATTTT.